The 29 T cell receptor beta chains below were found in one sample sequenced in a study of PD-1 blockade in mismatch repair-deficient tumors. Method: immunoSEQ multiplex PCR; TCRdb's copy keeps in-frame clones and lacks some. The table shows over 100,000 clones, with 70% to 80% occurring only once. The source was peripheral blood, collected about 60 weeks after starting pembrolizumab. The receptors shown here come from an adult with mismatch repair-deficient cancer.

This clone came up a few times. The V call is TRBV27, the J call TRBJ1-5, with 9 nucleotides matching TRBD1. Germline CDR1 and CDR2: MNHEY and SMNVEV (reference sequence). The CDR3 runs 18 residues. V shed 4 bases and J 4 bases; nucleotides not matched to a gene: 14. Here the CDR3 reads CASSSLRDRVFGNQPQHF. The DNA of the CDR3 is TGTGCCAGCAGTTCCCTCCGGGACAGGGTGTTCGGGAATCAGCCCCAGCATTTT.

This clone was detected only once. V usage is TRBV6-1 and J usage is TRBJ2-7; TRBD1 might be the D (5 bases). The CDR3 is made up of 14 amino acids. Germline V gives CDR1 MNHNS, CDR2 SASEGT. V lost 6 bases and J 3 bases, leaving 15 bases between the germline ends. The CDR3 region has the DNA TGTGCCAGCAGCCGAACAGGTTCCGGCTACGAGCAGTACTTC. It translates to CASSRTGSGYEQYF.

The J gene is TRBJ2-7, the V gene TRBV6-6, with 8 bases lining up with TRBD2. Trimming took 6 bases from V and 4 from J; bases not matched to a gene: 8. Germline loops: CDR1 MNHNY, CDR2 SVGAGI (reference sequence). This CDR3 contains 14 residues. The CDR3, as DNA: TGTGCCAGCAGCTACAGCGGGAGTGGGTACGAGCAGTACTTC. It translates to CASSYSGSGYEQYF.

This CDR3 is CASSESLGGNQPQHF. The CDR3 DNA reads as TGTGCCAGCAGTGAATCGCTTGGGGGCAATCAGCCCCAGCATTTT. This chain joins TRBV2 and TRBJ1-5; D gene ambiguous. Trimming took off 2 bases at V and 2 bases at J, with 10 bases between the two ends. The CDR3 loop spans 15 amino acids. CDR1 is SNHLY, CDR2 FYNNEI, per germline.

This clone is judged medium-sized (0.01 to 0.1%). The chain uses TRBV2 and TRBJ1-2; D not resolved. Trimming stripped 2 bases from V and 4 bases from J, with 5 bases between. The CDR3 is 12 amino acids. Germline lookup yields CDR1 SNHLY and CDR2 FYNNEI. Here the CDR3 reads CASSERIYGYTF. DNA for the CDR3: TGTGCCAGCAGTGAACGAATCTATGGCTACACCTTC. The complete variable domain, with remaining parts taken from reference TRBV2 and TRBJ1-2, reads EPEVTQTPSHQVTQMGQEVILRCVPISNHLYFYWYRQILGQKVEFLVSFYNNEISEKSEIFDDQFSVERPDGSNFTLKIRSTKLEDSAMYFCASSERIYGYTFGSGTRLTVV.

This chain joins TRBV27 and TRBJ1-1; weak D call: TRBD1 (5 bases). The CDR3 has 14 residues. Germline V gene lookup returns CDR1 MNHEY and CDR2 SMNVEV (reference sequence). V was trimmed by 3 bases and J by 6 bases, leaving 14 bases between them. For the CDR3, the DNA is TGTGCCAGCAGTTTGAACCCCAGGGCTTCTGAAGCTTTCTTT. Its protein is CASSLNPRASEAFF.

The gene calls are TRBV6-5 and TRBJ2-5, with D uncertain. The CDR3 totals 11 residues. Per germline, CDR1 MNHEY and CDR2 SVGAGI. The V end lost 7 bases, the J end lost 5 bases, and 8 bases lay between the germline ends. CDR3 amino acids: CASTERETQYF. For the CDR3, the DNA is TGTGCCAGCACGGAAAGGGAGACCCAGTACTTC.

The V gene is TRBV9, the J gene TRBJ2-4; 9 bases are shared with TRBD2. The V segment lost 7 bases and the J segment 1 base; nucleotides outside the gene matches: 18. CDR3 length: 19 residues. Germline V gene data show CDR1 as SGDLS and CDR2 as YYNGEE. DNA of the CDR3: TGTGCCAGCTCCCCCGATAAGGGGGCGGGAGGGCCGGCCAAAAACATTCAGTACTTC. It translates to CASSPDKGAGGPAKNIQYF.

The chain uses TRBV7-2 and TRBJ2-2; D gene unclear. The CDR3 consists of 14 residues. Trimming took 0 bases from V and 6 from J, leaving 8 bases between them. CDR1 SGHTA and CDR2 FQGNSA come from the germline V gene. CDR3 protein: CASSLARTAGELFF. The CDR3, as DNA: TGTGCCAGCAGCTTAGCCAGGACGGCCGGGGAGCTGTTTTTT.

This clone was picked up a small number of times. The rearrangement uses TRBV2 and TRBJ1-2; tentative D call: TRBD1 (5 bases). The germline V and J ends were trimmed by 7 bases and 6 bases, with 12 bases remaining between them. The CDR3 length is 12 residues. Germline CDR1 is SNHLY and CDR2 is FYNNEI. CDR3 in amino acids: CASTREVNGYTF. The CDR3 coding sequence is TGTGCCAGCACCAGGGAGGTTAATGGCTACACCTTC.

This chain connects TRBV10-2 to TRBJ2-5; 10 bases fit TRBD2. The V segment lost 3 bases and the J segment 0 bases; nucleotides outside the gene matches: 4. Germline V gene lookup returns CDR1 WSHSY and CDR2 SAAADI. This CDR3 is built from 16 residues. The CDR3 loop reads CASSDGLAAYQETQYF. CDR3 sequence (DNA): TGCGCCAGCAGTGACGGACTAGCGGCTTACCAAGAGACCCAGTACTTC.

Only a few counts were recorded for this clone. The chain has TRBV19 and TRBJ2-3; 10 bases are a match to TRBD2. The length of the CDR3 is 14 residues. The junction had 7 bases not matched to a gene; V was cut back by 8 bases and J by 5 bases. Germline V gene lookup returns CDR1 LNHDA and CDR2 SQIVND (reference sequence). The CDR3 here is CASGGGLAVDTQYF. CDR3 bases: TGTGCCAGTGGTGGTGGACTAGCGGTAGATACGCAGTATTTT. The variable domain in full, completed from reference TRBV19 and TRBJ2-3, reads DGGITQSPKYLFRKEGQNVTLSCEQNLNHDAMYWYRQDPGQGLRLIYYSQIVNDFQKGDIAEGYSVSREKKESFPLTVTSAQKNPTAFYLCASGGGLAVDTQYFGPGTRLTVL.

With regard to this clone: An end of the junction differs from the germline gene, which may be a read error. The chain is built from TRBV6-5 and TRBJ1-1, with a tentative D call TRBD1 (5 bases). Per germline, CDR1 MNHEY and CDR2 SVGAGI. The CDR3 has 13 amino acids. The CDR3 reads CASNYRSSTEAFF. CDR3 sequence (DNA): TGTGCCAGCAATTACAGGTCCAGCACTGAAGCTTTCTTT.

This clone was picked up one time. The J gene is TRBJ1-1, the V gene TRBV19, with unresolved D. The CDR3 totals 17 residues. Deletions cut 1 base from V and 0 bases from J, with 15 bases between. Germline V CDR1 and CDR2: LNHDA, SQIVND (reference sequence). DNA for the CDR3: TGTGCCAGTAGTATAGTCGGGCAGAGCATGATGAACACTGAAGCTTTCTTT. Translation gives CASSIVGQSMMNTEAFF. The full variable domain, rest sourced from reference TRBV19 and TRBJ1-1, is DGGITQSPKYLFRKEGQNVTLSCEQNLNHDAMYWYRQDPGQGLRLIYYSQIVNDFQKGDIAEGYSVSREKKESFPLTVTSAQKNPTAFYLCASSIVGQSMMNTEAFFGQGTRLTVV.

This clone was detected only a few times. This chain uses TRBV18 with TRBJ2-5, with D possibly TRBD2 on 5 matching bases. The V end was cut by 2 bases, the J end by 1 base, with 17 bases between. Germline V CDR1 and CDR2: KGHSH, LQKENI. This CDR3 is 17 amino acids long. The CDR3 DNA is TGTGCCAGCTCACCATACGGTGCCGCGGAGGCCCAAGAGACCCAGTACTTC. Translation gives CASSPYGAAEAQETQYF.

The chain carries TRBV18 and TRBJ2-5, with D possibly TRBD1 on 6 matching bases. V lost 4 bases and J 2 bases, leaving 8 bases between the germline ends. The CDR3 is made up of 13 amino acids. Germline V gives CDR1 KGHSH, CDR2 LQKENI. Here the CDR3 DNA reads TGTGCCAGCTCACGGGGGCCACAAGAGACCCAGTACTTC. This translates into CASSRGPQETQYF. The full variable domain, with the rest looked up from reference TRBV18 and TRBJ2-5, is NAGVMQNPRHLVRRRGQEARLRCSPMKGHSHVYWYRQLPEEGLKFMVYLQKENIIDESGMPKERFSAEFPKEGPSILRIQQVVRGDSAAYFCASSRGPQETQYFGPGTRLLVL.

This chain links TRBV6-5 with TRBJ2-3, with a weak D call TRBD2 (5 bases). The V gene lost 2 bases and the J gene lost 8 bases, with 14 bases spanning the gap. The CDR3 is made up of 14 amino acids. Per germline, CDR1 MNHEY and CDR2 SVGAGI. The CDR3 nucleotides are TGTGCCAGCAGTTACGAGGGCACCCGGGGTACGCAGTATTTT. It codes for CASSYEGTRGTQYF.

The chain joins TRBV6-1 to TRBJ2-7; D might be TRBD1 (6 bases). The CDR3 extends over 14 amino acids. From germline, CDR1 is MNHNS and CDR2 SASEGT. Trimming cost V 4 bases and J 2 bases, with 12 bases left between them. CDR3 coding DNA: TGTGCCAGCAGTGGGGGCAGGGGACCCTACGAGCAGTACTTC. Its protein product is CASSGGRGPYEQYF.

V usage is TRBV7-2 and J usage is TRBJ2-7, with D hard to call. The V and J ends lost 5 bases and 7 bases respectively, with 15 bases between them. The germline V gene has CDR1 SGHTA and CDR2 FQGNSA. The CDR3 totals 13 residues. CDR3 region: CASSHTPVREQYF. The CDR3, as DNA: TGTGCCAGCAGCCACACCCCGGTACGGGAGCAGTACTTC.

This chain connects TRBV5-1 to TRBJ2-1; 12 bases are shared with TRBD2. The junction had 6 bases not matched to a gene; V was cut back by 4 bases and J by 4 bases. The CDR3 spans 16 residues. Germline V gives CDR1 SGHRS, CDR2 YFSETQ. The CDR3 DNA follows: TGCGCCAGCAGCACTGGGACTAGCGGGCTTTACAATGAGCAGTTCTTC. As protein: CASSTGTSGLYNEQFF. The full variable domain, with the rest looked up from reference TRBV5-1 and TRBJ2-1, is KAGVTQTPRYLIKTRGQQVTLSCSPISGHRSVSWYQQTPGQGLQFLFEYFSETQRNKGNFPGRFSGRQFSNSRSEMNVSTLELGDSALYLCASSTGTSGLYNEQFFGPGTRLTVL.

The chain joins TRBV9 to TRBJ1-1; TRBD1 might be the D (5 bases). The CDR3 is 15 residues long. Trimming removed 3 bases from V and 1 base from J, with 13 bases in between. Germline lookup yields CDR1 SGDLS and CDR2 YYNGEE. CDR3 nucleotides: TGTGCCAGCAGCGCCCTAGGGACGGGGAACACTGAAGCTTTCTTT. This translates into CASSALGTGNTEAFF.

The genes are TRBV19 and TRBJ2-7, with TRBD1 identical over 11 bases. After removal of 4 bases from V and 2 bases from J, the junction contained 4 bases not matched to a gene. This CDR3 region has 15 residues. Germline V gene sequence: CDR1 LNHDA, CDR2 SQIVND (reference sequence). CDR3 residues: CASSNWGQGAYEQYF. CDR3 nucleotides: TGTGCCAGTAGTAACTGGGGACAGGGGGCCTACGAGCAGTACTTC.

The genes are TRBV6-6 and TRBJ2-7; 8 bases fit TRBD1. Germline V gives CDR1 MNHNY, CDR2 SVGAGI (reference sequence). V was pared by 0 bases and J by 3 bases, with 4 bases of the junction left unmatched. The CDR3 consists of 15 residues. The DNA of the CDR3 is TGTGCCAGCAGTTACTCCACAGGACAGGGCTACGAGCAGTACTTC. It encodes CASSYSTGQGYEQYF.

The V and J genes are TRBV10-3 and TRBJ1-2, with no clear D. This CDR3 spans 14 amino acids. V was cut by 8 bases and J by 3 bases, with 16 bases left in between. Germline CDR1 ENHRY, CDR2 SYGVKD. In DNA, the CDR3 is TGTGCCATCGGTGCGATCCTCGGCGACTATGGCTACACCTTC. Protein sequence: CAIGAILGDYGYTF.

The genes are TRBV28 and TRBJ2-3; 7 bases match TRBD2. Germline CDR1 reads MDHEN; CDR2 reads SYDVKM. This CDR3 is 19 amino acids long. V was clipped by 5 bases and J by 6 bases; unmatched bases: 23. For the CDR3, the DNA is TGTGCCAGCAGTCCGGTCCAATTATTAGTGGGAGGGCCCCGGGATACGCAGTATTTT. Translation gives CASSPVQLLVGGPRDTQYF.

V is TRBV9 and J is TRBJ2-2, with no clear D. The CDR3 has 13 amino acids. CDR1 is SGDLS, CDR2 YYNGEE, per germline. V was shortened by 7 bases and J by 3 bases, with 10 bases between the two germline ends. CDR3 in amino acids: CASGRTDTGELFF. CDR3 nucleotides: TGTGCCAGCGGCCGAACAGACACCGGGGAGCTGTTTTTT.

The rearrangement links TRBV19 to TRBJ2-1, with a possible D match to TRBD1 (5 bases). The CDR3 covers 13 residues. V was cut by 6 bases and J by 6 bases, with 12 bases left in between. Germline V CDR1 and CDR2: LNHDA, SQIVND (reference sequence). CDR3 region: CASRQQGVNEQFF. CDR3 sequence (DNA): TGTGCCAGTAGACAGCAGGGTGTCAATGAGCAGTTCTTC.

The rearrangement joins TRBV7-2 to TRBJ1-2; maybe TRBD1 (5 bases). The CDR3 contains 14 residues. Deletions cut 5 bases from V and 4 bases from J, with 14 bases between. From germline, CDR1 is SGHTA and CDR2 FQGNSA. This CDR3 reads CASSPAGTGYGYTF. The CDR3 DNA reads as TGTGCCAGCAGCCCGGCCGGGACCGGCTATGGCTACACCTTC. Full variable domain (missing parts from reference TRBV7-2 and TRBJ1-2): GAGVSQSPSNKVTEKGKDVELRCDPISGHTALYWYRQSLGQGLEFLIYFQGNSAPDKSGLPSDRFSAERTGGSVSTLTIQRTQQEDSAVYLCASSPAGTGYGYTFGSGTRLTVV.

CDR3 region: CASSLGQSSYNEQFF. DNA of the CDR3: TGTGCCAGCAGCCTGGGACAGAGCTCCTACAATGAGCAGTTCTTC. The rearrangement joins TRBV6-5 to TRBJ2-1; 7 bases are a match to TRBD1. V was pared by 6 bases and J by 0 bases, with 5 bases of the junction left unmatched. Germline lookup yields CDR1 MNHEY and CDR2 SVGAGI. This CDR3 has 15 residues.